This TCR beta chain derives from a study of blood T cell repertoires in COVID-19. As for the study in general: The origin of the acute and convalescent COVID-19 samples was the United States, Italy and Spain.

The trim removed 0 bases at V and 13 bases at J, leaving 5 bases unmatched. The CDR3 contains 14 residues. The germline gives CDR1 MGHRA, CDR2 YSYEKL. Authors' methods: Researchers report that nucleated cell counts were estimated from reference gene primer amplification. Measured with immunoSEQ multiplex PCR; TCRdb has only the in-frame clones, and not every one. The V and J calls and clone size are taken from that table; D and trimming were inferred from the DNA. The repertoire holds around 130,000 clones, around 87% seen once, with 3% to 4.5% in the top ten. This chain connects TRBV4-1 to TRBJ2-2, with 10 bases matching TRBD2. The receptor's source is an older woman with acute or convalescent COVID-19. The sample comprised peripheral blood. CDR3 loop: CASSQDEVAGGLFF. The CDR3 DNA sequence: TGCGCCAGCAGCCAAGATGAAGTAGCGGGAGGGCTGTTTTTT.